In this sample, the clone carrying this TCR beta chain turned up a few times. The time point was: patch test 2, 6 weeks after DPC sensitization. Noted treatment: therapeutic diphenylcyclopropenone sensitization with weekly scalp DPC. This sample is part of a study of human T cells and chemical hapten exposure. Across the study: Slight volume differences across pooled libraries mainly accounted for varying per-sample TCR yields.

TCRdb re-called the RACE reads with MiXCR, one entry per CDR3 protein. The table has tens of thousands of distinct CDR3 sequences, 10% seen once. The sequenced sample was whole blood, obtained in connection with sensitization to the hapten diphenylcyclopropenone (DPC). This clonotype originated in a woman aged 45-65 years with alopecia areata. Some clones in this sample may be carry-over from other donors' samples.

The chain's CDR3 is CASSLMVSGANTGELFF. The CDR3 nucleotides read TGCGCCAGCAGCTTGATGGTCTCGGGAGCGAACACCGGGGAGCTGTTTTTT. The J gene is TRBJ2-2, the V gene TRBV5-1; D perhaps matches TRBD2 (6 bases). Germline values: CDR1 SGHRS, CDR2 YFSETQ. The CDR3 totals 17 residues. The V and J ends lost 1 base and 0 bases respectively, with 13 bases between them.